The clone carrying this T cell receptor beta chain was seen at least ten times. The target antigen is unknown. Other DNA variants within this sample encode the same CDR3. Germline loops: CDR1 GTSNPN, CDR2 SVGIG (reference sequence). The CDR3 loop spans 12 amino acids. The entire patient cohort was treatment-naive prior to thyroid surgery. This sample was included in a study of metastatic and nonmetastatic thyroid tumors. As for the study in general: Peripheral blood and tumor or nodule samples from malignant and benign thyroid patients were compared. Study findings and constraints: It was reported that TCR beta diversity was significantly higher in malignant thyroid tumors than benign nodules, in blood and tumor.

Original processing notes: CDR3 was compared across clinicopathological groups, and the resulting differences were used to build a distant-metastasis classifier for papillary thyroid cancer. MiXCR was used by TCRdb to re-call the PCR reads. Here the V and J calls rest on TCRdb's processing, not on the authors' analysis. The sample contains tens of thousands of clones, roughly 4% of which appear only once. The receptor comes from a female donor with papillary thyroid cancer or a benign thyroid nodule (not recorded which). Some clones in this sample may be carry-over from other donors' samples. The chain couples TRBV30 to TRBJ1-3; D not certain. The sequenced sample was blood. This CDR3 is CAILGPGNTIYF. The CDR3 DNA is TGTGCGATCCTCGGCCCTGGAAACACCATATATTTT.